This T cell receptor (beta chain) was documented in a study of T cell repertoires in cytomegalovirus infection. Study at large: Matching HLA type and CMV infection were both indicated by public TCR beta signatures.

V shed 3 bases and J 0 bases; nucleotides not matched to a gene: 5. The CDR3 totals 18 residues. In TCRdb, the reads were re-called with MiXCR into one record per CDR3 protein. This table holds 740,000 or so distinct CDR3 sequences, approximately 34% found once. Study-wide points: Ex vivo responses were dominated by HLA-C-restricted CMV-specific TCR beta clonotypes.

Of note for this clonotype: Its cognate antigen is unknown.

This TCR was recovered from a human donor in good health (CMV status not recorded). Some clones in this sample may be carry-over from other donors' samples. Specimen: PBMCs. The V and J genes are TRBV12-3 or TRBV12-4 and TRBJ2-2; 12 bases agree with TRBD2. This CDR3 reads CASSFPTSGGPNTGELFF. The CDR3 DNA reads TGTGCCAGCAGTTTCCCGACTAGCGGGGGCCCGAACACCGGGGAGCTGTTTTTT.